This TCR beta chain was found in a study of cytomegalovirus exposure and HLA in healthy donors. Across the study: Unique TCR beta sequences numbering fewer than 130 million came from 150 million to 200 million T cells in an earlier analysis.

This CDR3 comprises 17 residues. From germline, CDR1 is PRHDT and CDR2 FYEKMQ (reference sequence). V shed 5 bases, J shed 0 bases, and the junction held 7 bases outside the gene matches. Study-wide results and limits: In a later analysis, TCR beta V- and J-gene trimming showed a link to a missense DCLRE1C variant.

Worth noting for this clone: Its specificity is not known.

Use of 60 Vbeta and 13 Jbeta primers characterized the PCR. Sequenced by immunoSEQ multiplex PCR; TCRdb stores in-frame clones only, minus some. The repertoire has approximately 160,000 clones, roughly three quarters of them found once; the top ten carry 7%. Sample: PBMCs. The J gene is TRBJ2-7, the V gene TRBV13; 13 nucleotides match TRBD2. The sequence came from a woman aged 35 to 49 in good health and CMV-seropositive. The CDR3 region is CASSTRLAGGSSYEQYF. DNA for the CDR3: TGTGCCAGCAGCACAAGACTAGCGGGGGGAAGCTCCTACGAGCAGTACTTC.